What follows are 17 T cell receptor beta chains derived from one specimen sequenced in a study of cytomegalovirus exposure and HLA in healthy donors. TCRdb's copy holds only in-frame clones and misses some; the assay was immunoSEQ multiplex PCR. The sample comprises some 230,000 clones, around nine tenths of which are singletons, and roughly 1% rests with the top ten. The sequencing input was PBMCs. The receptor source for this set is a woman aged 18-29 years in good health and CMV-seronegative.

The CDR3 coding sequence is TGTGCCAGTAGTGAGGCTAGCGTTGACAATGAGCAGTTCTTC. As protein: CASSEASVDNEQFF. The chain recombines TRBV19 with TRBJ2-1, with a weak D call TRBD2 (6 bases). The germline gives CDR1 LNHDA, CDR2 SQIVND (reference sequence). This CDR3 region has 14 residues. Trimming removed 5 bases at V and 5 bases at J, with 13 bases between.

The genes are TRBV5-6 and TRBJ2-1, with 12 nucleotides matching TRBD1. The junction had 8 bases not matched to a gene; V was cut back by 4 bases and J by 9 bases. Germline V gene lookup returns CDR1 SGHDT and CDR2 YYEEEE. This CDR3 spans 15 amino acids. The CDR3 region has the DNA TGTGCCAGCAGCCGGGCCGGGACAGGGGGCAGTGAGCAGTTCTTC. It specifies CASSRAGTGGSEQFF.

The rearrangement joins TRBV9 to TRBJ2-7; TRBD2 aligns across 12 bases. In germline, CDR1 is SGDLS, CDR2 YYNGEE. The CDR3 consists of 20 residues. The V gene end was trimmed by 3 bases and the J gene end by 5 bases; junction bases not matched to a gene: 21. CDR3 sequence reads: CASSARPGTTTSGSINEQYF. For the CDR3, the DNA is TGTGCCAGCAGCGCGAGGCCCGGGACAACGACTAGCGGGAGTATAAACGAGCAGTACTTC.

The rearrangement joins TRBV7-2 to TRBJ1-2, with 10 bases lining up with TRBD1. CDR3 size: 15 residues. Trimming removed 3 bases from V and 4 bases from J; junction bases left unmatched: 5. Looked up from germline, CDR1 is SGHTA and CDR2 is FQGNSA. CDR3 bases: TGTGCCAGCAGCTTCGGACAGGGGGTTGGCTATGGCTACACCTTC. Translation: CASSFGQGVGYGYTF.

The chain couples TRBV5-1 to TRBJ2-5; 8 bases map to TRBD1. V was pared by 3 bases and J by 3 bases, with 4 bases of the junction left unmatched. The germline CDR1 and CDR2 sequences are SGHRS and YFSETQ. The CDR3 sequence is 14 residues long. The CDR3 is CASSSGQGEETQYF. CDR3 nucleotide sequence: TGCGCCAGCAGCTCCGGACAGGGAGAAGAGACCCAGTACTTC.

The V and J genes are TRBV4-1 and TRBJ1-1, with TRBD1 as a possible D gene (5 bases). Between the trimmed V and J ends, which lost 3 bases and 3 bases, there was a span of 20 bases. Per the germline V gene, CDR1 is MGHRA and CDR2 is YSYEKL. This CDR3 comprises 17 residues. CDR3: CASSQEPPGVVHTEAFF. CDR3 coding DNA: TGCGCCAGCAGCCAGGAACCCCCGGGGGTAGTGCACACTGAAGCTTTCTTT.

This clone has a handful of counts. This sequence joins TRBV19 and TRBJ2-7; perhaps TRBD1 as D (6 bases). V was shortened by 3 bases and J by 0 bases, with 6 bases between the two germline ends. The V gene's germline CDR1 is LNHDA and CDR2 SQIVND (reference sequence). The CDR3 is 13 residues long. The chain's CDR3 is CASSMDSSYEQYF. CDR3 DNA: TGTGCCAGTAGTATGGACAGCTCCTACGAGCAGTACTTC.

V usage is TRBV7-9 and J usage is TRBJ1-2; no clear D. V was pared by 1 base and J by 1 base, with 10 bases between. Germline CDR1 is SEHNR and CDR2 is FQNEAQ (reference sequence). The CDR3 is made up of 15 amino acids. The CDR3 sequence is CASSLGGSHNYGYTF. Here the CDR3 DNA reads TGTGCCAGCAGCTTAGGAGGCAGCCATAACTATGGCTACACCTTC.

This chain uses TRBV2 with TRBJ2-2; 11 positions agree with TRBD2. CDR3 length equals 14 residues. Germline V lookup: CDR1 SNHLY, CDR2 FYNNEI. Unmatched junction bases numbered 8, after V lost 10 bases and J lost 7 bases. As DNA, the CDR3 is TGTGCCAACCTTAGCGGGAGGGCCGGCGGGGAGCTGTTTTTT. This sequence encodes CANLSGRAGGELFF.

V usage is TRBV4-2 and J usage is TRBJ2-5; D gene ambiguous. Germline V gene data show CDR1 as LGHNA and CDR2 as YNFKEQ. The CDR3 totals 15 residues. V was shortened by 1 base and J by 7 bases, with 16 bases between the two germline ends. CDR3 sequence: CASSQVFRNDLTQYF. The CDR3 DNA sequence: TGTGCCAGCAGCCAAGTTTTCAGAAACGATCTGACCCAGTACTTC.

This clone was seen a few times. For the CDR3, the DNA is TGCGCCAGCAGCTTCGGGCTAGCGGGAGCAGAGACCCAGTACTTC. Protein: CASSFGLAGAETQYF. V is TRBV5-1 and J is TRBJ2-5; 10 bases align to TRBD2. The CDR3 runs 15 residues. CDR1 and CDR2 from the germline V gene are SGHRS and YFSETQ. V lost 2 bases and J lost 4; bases outside the gene matches: 5.

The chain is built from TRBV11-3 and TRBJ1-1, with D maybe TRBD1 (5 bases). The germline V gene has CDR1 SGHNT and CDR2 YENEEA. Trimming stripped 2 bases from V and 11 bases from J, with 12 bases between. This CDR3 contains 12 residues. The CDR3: CASSLRGEVAFF. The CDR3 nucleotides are TGTGCCAGCAGCTTACGGGGGGAGGTGGCTTTCTTT. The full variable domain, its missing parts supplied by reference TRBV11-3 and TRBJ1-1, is EAGVVQSPRYKIIEKKQPVAFWCNPISGHNTLYWYLQNLGQGPELLIRYENEEAVDDSQLPKDRFSAERLKGVDSTLKIQPAELGDSAVYLCASSLRGEVAFFGQGTRLTVV.

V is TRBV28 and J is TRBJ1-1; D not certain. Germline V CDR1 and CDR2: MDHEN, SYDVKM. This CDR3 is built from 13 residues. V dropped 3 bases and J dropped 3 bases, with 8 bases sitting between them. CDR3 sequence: CASSFGEDTEAFF. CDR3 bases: TGTGCCAGCAGTTTTGGGGAGGACACTGAAGCTTTCTTT.

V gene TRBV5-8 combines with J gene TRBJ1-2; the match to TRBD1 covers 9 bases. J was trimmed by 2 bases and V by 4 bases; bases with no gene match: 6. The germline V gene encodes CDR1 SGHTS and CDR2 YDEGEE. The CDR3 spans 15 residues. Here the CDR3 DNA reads TGTGCCAGCAGCCGAAAAGGACAGGGGAACTATGGCTACACCTTC. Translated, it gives CASSRKGQGNYGYTF. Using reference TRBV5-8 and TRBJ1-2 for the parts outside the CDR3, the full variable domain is EAGVTQSPTHLIKTRGQQATLRCSPISGHTSVYWYQQALGLGLQFLLWYDEGEERNRGNFPPRFSGRQFPNYSSELNVNALELEDSALYLCASSRKGQGNYGYTFGSGTRLTVV.

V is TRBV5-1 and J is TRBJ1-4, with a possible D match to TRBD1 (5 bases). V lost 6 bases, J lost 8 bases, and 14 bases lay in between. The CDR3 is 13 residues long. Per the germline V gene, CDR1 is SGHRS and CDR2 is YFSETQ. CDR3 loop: CASNQGAGEKLFF. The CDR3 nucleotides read TGCGCCAGCAACCAGGGTGCGGGGGAAAAACTGTTTTTT.

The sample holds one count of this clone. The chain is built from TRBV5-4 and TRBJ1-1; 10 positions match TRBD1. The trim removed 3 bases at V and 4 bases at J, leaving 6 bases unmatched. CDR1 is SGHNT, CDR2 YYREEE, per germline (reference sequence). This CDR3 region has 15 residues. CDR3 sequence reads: CASSSRQGAGTEAFF. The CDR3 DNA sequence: TGTGCCAGCAGCTCACGACAGGGGGCGGGCACTGAAGCTTTCTTT.

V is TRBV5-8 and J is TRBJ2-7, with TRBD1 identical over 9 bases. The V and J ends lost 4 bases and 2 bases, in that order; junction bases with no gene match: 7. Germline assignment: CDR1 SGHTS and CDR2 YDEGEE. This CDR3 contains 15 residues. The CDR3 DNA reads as TGTGCCAGCAGCATTTACAGGGGGCCCGCCTACGAGCAGTACTTC. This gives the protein CASSIYRGPAYEQYF.